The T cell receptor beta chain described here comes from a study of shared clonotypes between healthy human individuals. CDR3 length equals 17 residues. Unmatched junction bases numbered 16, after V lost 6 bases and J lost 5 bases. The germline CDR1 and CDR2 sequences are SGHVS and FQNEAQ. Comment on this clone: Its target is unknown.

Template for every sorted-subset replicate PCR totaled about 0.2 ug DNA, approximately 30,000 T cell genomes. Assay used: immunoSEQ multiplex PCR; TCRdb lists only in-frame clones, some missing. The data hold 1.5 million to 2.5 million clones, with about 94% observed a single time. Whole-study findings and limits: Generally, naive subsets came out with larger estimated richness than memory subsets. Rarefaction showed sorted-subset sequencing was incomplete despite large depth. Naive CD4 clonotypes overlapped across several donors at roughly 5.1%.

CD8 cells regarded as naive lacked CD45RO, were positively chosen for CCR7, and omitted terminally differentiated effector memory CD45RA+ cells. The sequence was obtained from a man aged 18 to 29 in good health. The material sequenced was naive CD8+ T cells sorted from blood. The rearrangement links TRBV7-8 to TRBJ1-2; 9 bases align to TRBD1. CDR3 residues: CASSLSDGTGPLYGYTF. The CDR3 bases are TGTGCCAGCAGTCTCTCGGATGGGACAGGGCCATTATATGGCTACACCTTC. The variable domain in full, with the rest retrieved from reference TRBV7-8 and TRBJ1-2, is GAGVSQSPRYKVAKRGQDVALRCDPISGHVSLFWYQQALGQGPEFLTYFQNEAQLDKSGLPSDRFFAERPEGSVSTLKIQRTQQEDSAVYLCASSLSDGTGPLYGYTFGSGTRLTVV.